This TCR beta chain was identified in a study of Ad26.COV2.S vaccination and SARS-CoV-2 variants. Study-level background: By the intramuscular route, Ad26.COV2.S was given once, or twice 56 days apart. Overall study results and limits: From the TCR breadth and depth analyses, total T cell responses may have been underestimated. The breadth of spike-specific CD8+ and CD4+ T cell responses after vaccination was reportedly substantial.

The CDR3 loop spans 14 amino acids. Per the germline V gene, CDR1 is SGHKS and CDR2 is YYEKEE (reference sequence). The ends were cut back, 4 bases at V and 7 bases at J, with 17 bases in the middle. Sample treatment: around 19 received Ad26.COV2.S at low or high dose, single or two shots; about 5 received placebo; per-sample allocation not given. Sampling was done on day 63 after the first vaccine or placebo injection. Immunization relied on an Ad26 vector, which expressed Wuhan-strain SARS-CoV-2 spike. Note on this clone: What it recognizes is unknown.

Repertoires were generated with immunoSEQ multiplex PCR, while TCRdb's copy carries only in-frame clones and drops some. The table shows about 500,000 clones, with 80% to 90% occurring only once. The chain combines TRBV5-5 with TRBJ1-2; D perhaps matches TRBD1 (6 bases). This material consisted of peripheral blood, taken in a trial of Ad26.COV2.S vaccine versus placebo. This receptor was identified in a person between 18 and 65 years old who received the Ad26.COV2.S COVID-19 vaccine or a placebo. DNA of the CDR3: TGTGCCAGCAGCCCCTACAGGGTTGTTTCTGGCTACACCTTC. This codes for CASSPYRVVSGYTF.